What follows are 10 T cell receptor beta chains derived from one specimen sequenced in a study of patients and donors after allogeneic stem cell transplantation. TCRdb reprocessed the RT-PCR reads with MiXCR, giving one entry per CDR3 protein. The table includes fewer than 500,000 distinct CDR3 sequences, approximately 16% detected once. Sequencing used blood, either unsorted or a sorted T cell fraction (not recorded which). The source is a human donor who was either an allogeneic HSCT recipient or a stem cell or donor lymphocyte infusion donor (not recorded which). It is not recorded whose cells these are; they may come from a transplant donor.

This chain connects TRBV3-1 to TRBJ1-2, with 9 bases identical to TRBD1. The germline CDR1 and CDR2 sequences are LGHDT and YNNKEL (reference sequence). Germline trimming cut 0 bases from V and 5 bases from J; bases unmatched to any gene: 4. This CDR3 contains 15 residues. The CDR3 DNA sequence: TGTGCCAGCAGCCAAGAAGTCGGACAGGGGTATGGCTACACCTTC. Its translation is CASSQEVGQGYGYTF.

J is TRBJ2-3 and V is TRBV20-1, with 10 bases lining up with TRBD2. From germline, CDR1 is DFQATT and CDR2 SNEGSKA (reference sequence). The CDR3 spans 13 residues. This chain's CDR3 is CSLNSGGSDTQYF. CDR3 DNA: TGCAGCCTGAATAGCGGGGGGTCAGATACGCAGTATTTT.

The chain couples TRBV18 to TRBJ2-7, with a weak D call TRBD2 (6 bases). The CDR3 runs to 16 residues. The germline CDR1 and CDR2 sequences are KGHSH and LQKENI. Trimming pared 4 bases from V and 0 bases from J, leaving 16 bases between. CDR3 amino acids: CASSRTPGLTSYEQYF. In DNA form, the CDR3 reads TGTGCCAGCTCACGAACGCCGGGACTTACCTCCTACGAGCAGTACTTC.

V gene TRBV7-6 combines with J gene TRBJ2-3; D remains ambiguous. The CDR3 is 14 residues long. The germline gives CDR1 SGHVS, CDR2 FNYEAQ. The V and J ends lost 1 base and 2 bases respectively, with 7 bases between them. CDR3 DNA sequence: TGTGCCAGCAGCTTAGGTGAGGCCACAGATACGCAGTATTTT. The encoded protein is CASSLGEATDTQYF.

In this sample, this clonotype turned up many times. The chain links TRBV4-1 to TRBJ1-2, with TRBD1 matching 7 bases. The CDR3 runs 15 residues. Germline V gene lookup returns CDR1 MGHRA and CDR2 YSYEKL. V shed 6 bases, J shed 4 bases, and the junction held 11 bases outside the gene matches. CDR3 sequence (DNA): TGCGCCAGCAGGCCTGAACAGGGGAGACCCTATGGCTACACCTTC. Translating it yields CASRPEQGRPYGYTF.

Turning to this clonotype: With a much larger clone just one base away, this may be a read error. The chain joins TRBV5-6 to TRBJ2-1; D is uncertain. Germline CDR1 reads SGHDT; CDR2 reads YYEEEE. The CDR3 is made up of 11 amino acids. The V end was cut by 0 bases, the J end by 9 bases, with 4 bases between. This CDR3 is CASSLGTEQFF. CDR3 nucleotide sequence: TGTGCCAGCAGCTTGGGGACTGAGCAGTTCTTC.

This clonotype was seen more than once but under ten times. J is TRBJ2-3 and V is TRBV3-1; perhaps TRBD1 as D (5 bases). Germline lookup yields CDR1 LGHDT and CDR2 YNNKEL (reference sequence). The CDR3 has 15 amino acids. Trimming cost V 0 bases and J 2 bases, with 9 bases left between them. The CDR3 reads CASSQELGDTDTQYF. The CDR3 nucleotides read TGTGCCAGCAGCCAAGAGTTAGGGGACACAGATACGCAGTATTTT.

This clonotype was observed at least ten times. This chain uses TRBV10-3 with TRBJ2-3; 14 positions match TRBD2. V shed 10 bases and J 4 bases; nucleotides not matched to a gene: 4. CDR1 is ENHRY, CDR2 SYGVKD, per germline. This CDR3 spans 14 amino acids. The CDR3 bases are TGTGCCACCCTGGGACTAGCGGGGGCAGATACGCAGTATTTT. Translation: CATLGLAGADTQYF.

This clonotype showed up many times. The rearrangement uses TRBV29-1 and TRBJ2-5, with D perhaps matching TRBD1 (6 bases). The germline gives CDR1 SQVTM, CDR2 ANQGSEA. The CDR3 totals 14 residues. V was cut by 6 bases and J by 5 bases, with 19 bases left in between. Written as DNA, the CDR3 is TGCAGCGTCGAGGGGGAGACGAGGGGGGAGACCCAGTACTTC. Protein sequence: CSVEGETRGETQYF.

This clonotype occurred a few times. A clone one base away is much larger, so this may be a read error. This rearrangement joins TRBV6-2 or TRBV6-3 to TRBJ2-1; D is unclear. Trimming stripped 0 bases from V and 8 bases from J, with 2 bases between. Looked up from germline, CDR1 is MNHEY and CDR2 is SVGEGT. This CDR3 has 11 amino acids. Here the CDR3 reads CASSYSYEQFF. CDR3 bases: TGTGCCAGCAGTTACTCCTATGAGCAGTTCTTC.